Following are 28 T cell receptor beta chains from one sample sequenced in a study of tumor and adjacent non-tumor tissue in lung cancer. Three rounds of nested PCR, following a modified ARM-PCR protocol, produced the TCRbeta library. Each CDR3 protein gets one entry after TCRdb re-called the multiplex PCR reads with MiXCR. The data show 55,000 to 65,000 distinct CDR3 sequences, about 61% seen once. The template was RNA from unsorted bulk tissue. The normal lung tissue was taken more than 3 cm from the tumor edge. The specimen was distant non-tumor lung tissue. These receptors were collected from a man between 65 and 80 years old with non-small cell lung cancer.

This clonotype was found once. It may be a read error: a sequence one base away is much more abundant. V gene TRBV5-5 combines with J gene TRBJ2-2; D remains unclear. CDR3 length equals 14 residues. Germline V gives CDR1 SGHKS, CDR2 YYEKEE (reference sequence). The CDR3 DNA reads TGTGCCAGCGGCTTCGGCAGGAACACCGGGGAGCTGTTTTTT. This sequence encodes CASGFGRNTGELFF.

The gene calls are TRBV12-3 or TRBV12-4 and TRBJ1-1; D is uncertain. The length of the CDR3 is 12 residues. Trimming shortened V by 8 bases and J by 8 bases, and 15 bases separated the two germline ends. The CDR3 region has the DNA TGTGCCAGCGATTTAAGGCCAGCAGAAGCTTTCTTT. It yields the protein CASDLRPAEAFF.

This clonotype was detected ten times or more. The chain joins TRBV7-9 to TRBJ2-5; D is tentatively TRBD1 or TRBD2 (5 bases each). Germline-derived CDR1 and CDR2 are SEHNR and FQNEAQ (reference sequence). This CDR3 is 13 amino acids long. Trimming took 5 bases from V and 3 from J, leaving 10 bases between them. Here the CDR3 reads CASSIGAKETQYF. DNA for the CDR3: TGTGCCAGCAGCATCGGGGCCAAAGAGACCCAGTACTTC.

The rearrangement uses TRBV9 and TRBJ2-1; 9 bases line up with TRBD2. The V gene end was trimmed by 3 bases and the J gene end by 4 bases; junction bases not matched to a gene: 11. The CDR3 is 17 amino acids. Germline lookup yields CDR1 SGDLS and CDR2 YYNGEE. CDR3 coding DNA: TGTGCCAGCAGCGCTGGATTGACTAGCGGTGTTTACAATGAGCAGTTCTTC. Its protein product is CASSAGLTSGVYNEQFF.

With regard to this clonotype: Being one base from a much bigger clone, this may be a read error. The chain employs TRBV20-1 and TRBJ2-1; the match to TRBD2 covers 8 bases. Per germline, CDR1 DFQATT and CDR2 SNEGSKA (reference sequence). V lost 5 bases and J lost 5; bases outside the gene matches: 8. The length of the CDR3 is 14 residues. The CDR3 sequence: CSAGRGASDNEQFF. The CDR3 nucleotides are TGCAGTGCTGGGCGGGGGGCATCAGACAATGAGCAGTTCTTC.

A note on this clonotype: One end of the junction fails to match germline, which may point to a read error. The V call is TRBV6-5, the J call TRBJ2-7; 9 positions agree with TRBD1. In germline, CDR1 is MNHEY, CDR2 SVGAGI. The CDR3 loop spans 15 amino acids. Written as DNA, the CDR3 is TGTGCCTCCGGGACAGGGAAGAATCGGCCCTATGAGCACTACTTC. As protein: CASGTGKNRPYEHYF.

The table lists this clonotype with many counts. The rearrangement uses TRBV6-1 and TRBJ2-1, with TRBD2 matching over 15 bases. This CDR3 is built from 15 residues. V trimming: 3 bases; J trimming: 7 bases; junction bases outside the gene matches: 1. Germline CDR1 reads MNHNS; CDR2 reads SASEGT. The CDR3 loop reads CASSDGLAGGNEQFF. DNA of the CDR3: TGTGCCAGCAGTGACGGACTAGCGGGAGGGAATGAGCAGTTCTTC.

In its sample, this clonotype was seen a few times. The chain couples TRBV7-9 to TRBJ2-7; 8 nucleotides agree with TRBD1. The CDR3 totals 16 residues. V lost 3 bases, J lost 3 bases, and 10 bases stayed unmatched. From germline, CDR1 is SEHNR and CDR2 FQNEAQ (reference sequence). CDR3 loop: CASSFPRTGPLYEQYF. Written as DNA, the CDR3 is TGTGCCAGCAGCTTCCCCCGGACAGGGCCGCTCTACGAGCAGTACTTC.

This chain connects TRBV20-1 to TRBJ2-2, with unresolved D. This CDR3 is 15 amino acids long. Trimming took off 2 bases at V and 4 bases at J, with 14 bases between the two ends. Germline CDR1 DFQATT, CDR2 SNEGSKA (reference sequence). The DNA of the CDR3 is TGCAGTGCTAGATACTCGCTAGTGAGCACCGGGGAGCTGTTTTTT. Translation gives CSARYSLVSTGELFF.

This clonotype qualifies as medium-sized. V and J are TRBV6-2 or TRBV6-3 and TRBJ2-3; a possible D gene is TRBD2 (5 bases). Between the trimmed V and J ends, which lost 4 bases and 1 base, there was a span of 9 bases. The CDR3 spans 14 residues. Germline V gene lookup returns CDR1 MNHEY and CDR2 SVGEGT. The CDR3 nucleotides are TGTGCCAGCAGTTCGGGAATTGGCACAGATACGCAGTATTTT. It translates to CASSSGIGTDTQYF.

The gene calls are TRBV11-1 and TRBJ2-5; D is undetermined. V was cut by 6 bases and J by 2 bases, with 13 bases left in between. CDR1 SGHAT and CDR2 FQDESV come from the germline V gene (reference sequence). This CDR3 region has 14 residues. For the CDR3, the DNA is TGTGCCAGCAGTCGACTGCTAGGGCAAGAGACCCAGTACTTC. As protein: CASSRLLGQETQYF.

As to this clonotype: The CDR3 ends on some other residue instead of the conserved phenylalanine or tryptophan, so this is likely a read error. The chain has TRBV28 and TRBJ2-1; no clear D gene. Trimming removed 6 bases from V and 8 bases from J, with 23 bases in between. The CDR3 spans 16 residues. CDR1 is MDHEN and CDR2 is SYDVKM in the germline V gene. The CDR3 DNA is TGTGCCAGCAGCCCAACCGGCGTCCAAATAAATGATGAGCAGTTCTCC. Its protein is CASSPTGVQINDEQFS.

Of note for this clonotype: One end of the junction is discordant with germline, which a read error may explain. DNA of the CDR3: TGTGCTAGCAGCCAAGGACGGGGCTTGGCCCAGTACTTC. This sequence encodes CASSQGRGLAQYF. V usage is TRBV11-2 and J usage is TRBJ2-5; TRBD1 or TRBD2 may be the D gene (5 bases each). Germline V CDR1 and CDR2: SGHAT, FQNNGV. The CDR3 spans 13 residues. Combining the CDR3 with reference TRBV11-2 and TRBJ2-5 gives the whole variable domain EAGVAQSPRYKIIEKRQSVAFWCNPISGHATLYWYQQILGQGPKLLIQFQNNGVVDDSQLPKDRFSAERLKGVDSTLKIQPAKLEDSAVYLCASSQGRGLAQYFGPGTRLLVL.

Concerning this clonotype: Germline is not matched at one junction end, which may reflect a read error. The V and J genes are TRBV12-3 or TRBV12-4 and TRBJ2-7, with D perhaps matching TRBD2 (6 bases). The CDR3 is 16 residues long. The CDR3 nucleotides are TGTACCAGCAGTTTACGCGCTACAGGAAAGGGCGGGGAGCAGTATTTC. Translated, it gives CTSSLRATGKGGEQYF.

This clonotype was picked up many times. This sequence joins TRBV11-2 and TRBJ1-3; D is ambiguous. Trimming removed 3 bases at V and 0 bases at J, with 12 bases between. This CDR3 is 16 amino acids long. CDR1 and CDR2 from the germline V gene are SGHAT and FQNNGV. CDR3 DNA sequence: TGTGCCAGCAGCTTGGAACCCAAGGGCTCTGGAAACACCATATATTTT. Encoded protein: CASSLEPKGSGNTIYF.

On this clonotype: This clone may be a read error of a much larger clone one base away. The chain is built from TRBV6-1 and TRBJ1-5, with a tentative D call TRBD1 (6 bases). Germline V gene lookup returns CDR1 MNHNS and CDR2 SASEGT. CDR3 size: 14 residues. This chain's CDR3 is CASGEQGPNQPQHF. DNA of the CDR3: TGTGCCAGCGGTGAACAGGGCCCAAATCAGCCCCAGCATTTT.

Note on this clonotype: A much larger clone differs from this one at a single base, so this may be a read error. This chain joins TRBV14 and TRBJ2-5; no reliable D call. The CDR3 is made up of 15 amino acids. Germline CDR1 is SGHDN and CDR2 is FVKESK. With 1 base removed from V and 5 bases from J, the gap between germline ends came to 14 bases. Here the CDR3 reads CASSQAVNTLETQYF. Written as DNA, the CDR3 is TGTGCCAGCAGCCAAGCAGTCAACACCTTGGAGACCCAGTACTTC.

Of note for this clonotype: One end of the junction varies from germline; a read error may be responsible. This chain joins TRBV12-3 or TRBV12-4 and TRBJ2-7; D ambiguous. This CDR3 region has 12 residues. For the CDR3, the DNA is TGTGCTAGCAGTCCGATATACTACGAGCAGTATTTC. It is translated as CASSPIYYEQYF.

In regard to this clonotype: Just one base apart from a much larger clone, this may be a read error. The chain has TRBV20-1 and TRBJ2-2; D might be TRBD2 (6 bases). This CDR3 is built from 14 residues. Germline V lookup: CDR1 DFQATT, CDR2 SNEGSKA (reference sequence). This CDR3 reads CCARGTRNTGELFF. CDR3 in DNA: TGCTGTGCTAGAGGGACTCGGAACACCGGGGAGCTGTTTTTT.

With respect to this clonotype: This clone may be a read error of a much larger clone one base away. V usage is TRBV4-1 and J usage is TRBJ2-1; D remains unclear. CDR1 is MGHRA, CDR2 YSYEKL, per germline. The CDR3 totals 13 residues. The CDR3 DNA sequence: TGCGCCAACAGCACCACATTAGGAGAGGTAGAGTTCTTC. Its protein product is CANSTTLGEVEFF.

This clonotype was detected only a few times. Germline and junction disagree at one end, which may indicate a read error. The chain joins TRBV29-1 to TRBJ1-4, with D unresolved. Germline CDR1 and CDR2: SQVTM and ANQGSEA. CDR3 size: 13 residues. CDR3 DNA sequence: TGCAGCGTTGAAGTCCAGCGGAATGAAAGACTGTTTTTT. This sequence encodes CSVEVQRNERLFF.

With respect to this clonotype: Sequence at one end of the junction differs from germline and may be a read error. The chain uses TRBV11-2 and TRBJ2-4; D remains unclear. The CDR3 spans 12 residues. CDR1 is SGHAT, CDR2 FQNNGV, per germline. The DNA for the CDR3 is TGTGCCAGCAGGTCAACCAAAAACACTCAGTACTTC. This encodes CASRSTKNTQYF.

Remarks on this clonotype: One end of the junction varies from germline; a read error may be responsible. The chain links TRBV6-5 to TRBJ2-1; TRBD1 matches at 7 bases. CDR1 is MNHEY, CDR2 SVGAGI, per germline. This CDR3 has 16 residues. Written as DNA, the CDR3 is TGTGCCAGCAGTTCCAGGGGGATGGCCTACCACAATGAGCAGCTCTTC. Translating gives CASSSRGMAYHNEQLF.

For this clonotype: An end of the junction does not agree with germline; a read error may underlie this. This chain uses TRBV12-3 or TRBV12-4 with TRBJ2-7, with a possible D match to TRBD2 (6 bases). This CDR3 is built from 14 residues. The CDR3 is CASSYSSVLYEHYF. The CDR3 DNA sequence: TGTGCCAGCAGTTATTCTAGCGTGCTCTACGAGCATTATTTC.

This clonotype has only one observation. An end of the junction does not agree with germline; a read error may underlie this. V is TRBV30 and J is TRBJ2-3, with TRBD2 identical over 9 bases. The CDR3 contains 13 residues. CDR1 GTSNPN and CDR2 SVGIG come from the germline V gene (reference sequence). The CDR3 loop reads CASKREASDKQYF. As DNA, the CDR3 is TGTGCCTCTAAGCGGGAGGCCTCAGATAAGCAGTATTTT.

To note about this clonotype: The CDR3 carries no conserved terminal phenylalanine or tryptophan, so it likely arises from a read error. V gene TRBV10-3 combines with J gene TRBJ1-1, with D uncertain. This CDR3 is 14 amino acids long. CDR1 and CDR2 from the germline V gene are ENHRY and SYGVKD. CDR3 sequence: CAISESVDNTGAFV. The CDR3 DNA sequence: TGTGCCATCAGTGAGTCTGTTGACAACACTGGAGCTTTCGTT.

This clonotype occurred many times. The chain combines TRBV4-2 with TRBJ2-3; 12 nucleotides line up with TRBD2. Germline lookup yields CDR1 LGHNA and CDR2 YNFKEQ. The CDR3 totals 16 residues. The junction had 8 bases not matched to a gene; V was cut back by 4 bases and J by 6 bases. CDR3 bases: TGTGCCAGCAGCCCACCTAGCGGGGGGGGGGAGGATACGCAGTATTTT. It encodes CASSPPSGGGEDTQYF.

The J gene is TRBJ2-7, the V gene TRBV20-1; 13 positions agree with TRBD2. The germline V gene has CDR1 DFQATT and CDR2 SNEGSKA (reference sequence). The trim removed 7 bases at V and 2 bases at J, leaving 11 bases unmatched. The CDR3 is 16 amino acids. As DNA, the CDR3 is TGCAGTGTTTCAGGACTAGCGGGGGCGACAGCCTACGAGCAGTACTTC. As protein: CSVSGLAGATAYEQYF.